This TCR beta chain was sequenced during a study of CD8+ T cells in alopecia areata. On the study more broadly: Twice a day, 5 to 10 mg of oral tofacitinib was administered to treated patients. Tofacitinib continued for 6 to 18 months and was then withheld for 6 months. General observations from the study: For lesional scalp, especially alopecia totalis/universalis, clonality was higher than in normal scalp.

TCR sequencing used cDNA made by reverse transcription of extracted RNA. Method: immunoSEQ multiplex PCR; TCRdb's copy keeps in-frame clones and lacks some. This sample has a few hundred thousand clones; roughly two fifths occur once, and the top ten carry around 2.8%. The germline gives CDR1 GTSNPN, CDR2 SVGIG (reference sequence). The CDR3 is made up of 12 amino acids. V was trimmed by 4 bases and J by 3 bases, leaving 7 bases between them. Described treatment: oral pan-JAK inhibitor, 5-10 mg twice daily. Investigators sorted PBMCs to obtain both CD4+ and CD8+ T cells. This clone is a singleton in its sample. What it recognizes is unknown.

This sample comprised CD4+ T cells sorted from blood, obtained at roughly week 36, from a patient treated with tofacitinib. The receptor was derived from a human donor with alopecia areata. The chain joins TRBV30 to TRBJ1-5; maybe TRBD1 (6 bases). The DNA of the CDR3 is TGTGCCTGGAACAGGGACAATCAGCCCCAGCATTTT. It is translated as CAWNRDNQPQHF.